This TCR beta chain appears in the sequencing data of a study of post-analysis software for immune sequencing data. The CDR3 contains 15 residues. The trim removed 5 bases at V and 5 bases at J, leaving 6 bases unmatched. Germline values: CDR1 SEHNR, CDR2 FQNEAQ (reference sequence). On this clonotype: Antigen specificity is unknown.

The authors incorporated unique molecular identifiers into the TCR beta cDNA libraries. Yield was roughly 500,000 cDNA molecules from roughly 0.93 to 9.6 million T cells. TCRdb reprocessed the PCR reads with MiXCR, giving one entry per CDR3 protein. This sample has 650,000 to 850,000 distinct CDR3 sequences, with about 57% found just once. Overall study findings and caveats: Those with multiple sclerosis, the patient group, showed significantly lower normalized Chao1 diversity than controls. Five TRBV segments were significantly more frequent in patients than in controls. TRBV5-6, TRBV5-1 and TRBV20-1 were among these segments.

This chain connects TRBV7-9 to TRBJ2-3; 11 nucleotides align to TRBD2. This TCR came from a girl aged 5-17 years with multiple sclerosis. Sample: blood. CDR3 sequence reads: CASSRPTSGEDTQYF. As DNA, the CDR3 is TGTGCCAGCAGCCGACCGACTAGCGGGGAAGATACGCAGTATTTT.